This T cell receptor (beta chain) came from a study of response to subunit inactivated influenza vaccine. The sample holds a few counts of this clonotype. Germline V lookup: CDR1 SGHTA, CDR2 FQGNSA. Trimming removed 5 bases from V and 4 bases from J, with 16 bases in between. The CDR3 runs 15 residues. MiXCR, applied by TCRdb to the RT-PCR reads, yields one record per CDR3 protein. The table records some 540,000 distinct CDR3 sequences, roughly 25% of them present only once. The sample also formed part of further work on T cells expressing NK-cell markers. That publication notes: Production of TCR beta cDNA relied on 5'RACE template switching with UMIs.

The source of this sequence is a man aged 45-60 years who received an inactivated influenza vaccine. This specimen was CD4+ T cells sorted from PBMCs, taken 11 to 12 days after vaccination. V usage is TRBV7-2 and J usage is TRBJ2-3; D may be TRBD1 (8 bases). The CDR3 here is CASSPRQGRADTQYF. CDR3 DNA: TGTGCCAGCAGCCCCCGACAGGGGAGGGCAGATACGCAGTATTTT.